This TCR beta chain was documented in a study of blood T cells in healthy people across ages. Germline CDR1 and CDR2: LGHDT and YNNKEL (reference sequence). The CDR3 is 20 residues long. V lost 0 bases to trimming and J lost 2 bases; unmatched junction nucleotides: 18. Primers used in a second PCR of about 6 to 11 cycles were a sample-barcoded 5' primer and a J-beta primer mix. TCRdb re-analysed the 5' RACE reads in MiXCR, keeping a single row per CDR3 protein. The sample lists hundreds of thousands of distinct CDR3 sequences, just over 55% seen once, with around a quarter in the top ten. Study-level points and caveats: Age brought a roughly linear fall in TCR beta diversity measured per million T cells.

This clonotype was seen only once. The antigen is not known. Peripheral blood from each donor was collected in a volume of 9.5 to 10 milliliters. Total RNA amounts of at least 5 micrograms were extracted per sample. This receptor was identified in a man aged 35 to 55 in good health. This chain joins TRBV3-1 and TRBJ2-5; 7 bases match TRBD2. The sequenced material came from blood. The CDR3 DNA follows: TGTGCCAGCAGCCAAGATTGGCGTGCCCAGCTAGCGGAGTTACAAGAGACCCAGTACTTC. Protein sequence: CASSQDWRAQLAELQETQYF.